The next 11 T cell receptor beta chains were all read from a single sample in a study of blood T cells in healthy people across ages. Then a second PCR, running about 6 to 12 cycles, was carried out with a sample-barcoded 5' primer and a J-beta primer mix. Each CDR3 protein gets one entry after TCRdb re-called the 5' RACE reads with MiXCR. The table includes 1.5 million to 2 million distinct CDR3 sequences, 49% detected once. The material sequenced was blood. The receptors were sampled from a woman aged 40 to 49 in good health.

V and J are TRBV20-1 and TRBJ2-1; 12 nucleotides line up with TRBD2. Germline CDR1 DFQATT, CDR2 SNEGSKA (reference sequence). The CDR3 contains 16 residues. V lost 5 bases, J lost 2 bases, and 7 bases stayed unmatched. CDR3 in DNA: TGCAGTGCTCTCAACCTAGCGGGGGGGACCTACAATGAGCAGTTCTTC. Amino acids: CSALNLAGGTYNEQFF.

This clonotype was seen a handful of times. The chain joins TRBV28 to TRBJ1-2; the D is unclear. CDR1 and CDR2 (germline): MDHEN, SYDVKM. Trimming cost V 6 bases and J 8 bases, with 10 bases left between them. This CDR3 is built from 11 residues. The CDR3 region is CASRQFLGYTF. For the CDR3, the DNA is TGTGCCAGCAGGCAATTCTTGGGCTACACCTTC.

This clonotype was detected a few times. The chain links TRBV6-5 to TRBJ2-3; TRBD1 might be the D (6 bases). CDR1 and CDR2 from the germline V gene are MNHEY and SVGAGI. The V and J ends lost 5 bases and 2 bases respectively, with 17 bases between them. There are 16 residues in the CDR3. The CDR3 region has the DNA TGTGCCAGCAGTCCATCCGGACAGCCACCCACAGATACGCAGTATTTT. Protein: CASSPSGQPPTDTQYF.

This CDR3 reads CASGRQGDSDEQFF. In DNA form, the CDR3 reads TGTGCTAGTGGTCGACAGGGGGATTCCGATGAGCAGTTCTTC. The chain combines TRBV12-5 with TRBJ2-1; 9 bases map to TRBD1. Trimming removed 5 bases from V and 8 bases from J; junction bases left unmatched: 7. CDR1 is LGHNT, CDR2 FRNRAP, per germline. The CDR3 runs 14 residues.

V and J are TRBV10-2 and TRBJ2-3; D call uncertain. Trimming removed 0 bases from V and 4 bases from J, with 11 bases in between. Germline V gives CDR1 WSHSY, CDR2 SAAADI. The CDR3 sequence is 15 residues long. The chain's CDR3 is CASSESVSRADTQYF. The CDR3, as DNA: TGCGCCAGCAGTGAGTCGGTTTCCCGGGCAGATACGCAGTATTTT.

This chain joins TRBV5-5 and TRBJ1-1; a weak D match, TRBD1 (6 bases). The CDR3 length is 15 residues. CDR1 and CDR2 (germline): SGHKS, YYEKEE (reference sequence). The V end lost 2 bases, the J end lost 3 bases, and 14 bases lay between the germline ends. The CDR3, as DNA: TGTGCCAGCAGCTTACCCCAGGGGAGGGACACTGAAGCTTTCTTT. Amino acids: CASSLPQGRDTEAFF.

The V and J genes are TRBV6-2 or TRBV6-3 and TRBJ1-4, with unresolved D. CDR3 length: 18 amino acids. Germline values: CDR1 MNHEY, CDR2 SVGEGT. Trimming cost V 2 bases and J 3 bases, with 19 bases left between them. For the CDR3, the DNA is TGTGCCAGCAGTTACCAACCACTGCTGGGAGGCGCTAATGAAAAACTGTTTTTT. It yields the protein CASSYQPLLGGANEKLFF.

This chain uses TRBV6-5 with TRBJ1-2, with 7 bases lining up with TRBD1. Germline V lookup: CDR1 MNHEY, CDR2 SVGAGI. The CDR3 spans 14 residues. V gave up 5 bases and J gave up 4 bases; unmatched junction bases: 7. In DNA, the CDR3 is TGTGCCAGCAGTGGGGGACAGTTTGCCTATGGCTACACCTTC. Translating it yields CASSGGQFAYGYTF.

This clonotype has only a few counts. The chain has TRBV12-3 or TRBV12-4 and TRBJ1-2, with TRBD1 matching over 8 bases. V was pared by 5 bases and J by 5 bases, with 13 bases of the junction left unmatched. CDR3 length: 16 amino acids. CDR3 DNA sequence: TGTGCCAGCAGTACCACCGGGACAGGTGAACTTTATGGCTACACCTTC. Its protein is CASSTTGTGELYGYTF.

Only a few counts were recorded for this clonotype. The chain carries TRBV15 and TRBJ1-5, with TRBD1 identical over 7 bases. The V segment lost 2 bases and the J segment 5 bases; nucleotides outside the gene matches: 12. The CDR3 is made up of 17 amino acids. CDR1 is LNHNV, CDR2 YYDKDF, per germline (reference sequence). DNA of the CDR3: TGTGCCACCAGCAGACCTGTGGCTAGTCAGGGGGATCAGCCCCAGCATTTT. This sequence encodes CATSRPVASQGDQPQHF. Variable domain in full (rest from reference TRBV15 and TRBJ1-5): DAMVIQNPRYQVTQFGKPVTLSCSQTLNHNVMYWYQQKSSQAPKLLFHYYDKDFNNEADTPDNFQSRRPNTSFCFLDIRSPGLGDTAMYLCATSRPVASQGDQPQHFGDGTRLSIL.

The table lists this clonotype with a few counts. The J gene is TRBJ2-1, the V gene TRBV7-2; TRBD2 aligns across 14 bases. V was pared by 5 bases and J by 8 bases, with 8 bases of the junction left unmatched. Per germline, CDR1 SGHTA and CDR2 FQGNSA. The CDR3 runs to 16 residues. DNA for the CDR3: TGTGCCAGCAGCAAAGACCGACTAGCGGGGGGGGATGAGCAGTTCTTC. This codes for CASSKDRLAGGDEQFF.